Presented here are 27 T cell receptor beta chains from one specimen sequenced in a study of blood T cell repertoires in COVID-19. TCRdb's table, derived via immunoSEQ multiplex PCR, lists solely in-frame clones and lacks some. The repertoire consists of hundreds of thousands of clones, with around 80% occurring once and the leading ten covering about 4%. The sample consisted of PBMCs or T cells enriched from blood (not recorded which). These receptors originate from a man aged 30 to 39 with acute COVID-19.

This chain joins TRBV10-3 and TRBJ1-2; 9 bases map to TRBD1. The CDR3 covers 15 residues. J gave up 6 bases and V 4 bases, and 9 bases lay outside the gene matches. Germline V gene lookup returns CDR1 ENHRY and CDR2 SYGVKD. CDR3 region: CAISASPGQGDGYTF. The CDR3 DNA is TGTGCCATCAGTGCGTCCCCGGGACAGGGTGATGGCTACACCTTC.

A remark on this clone: A junction boundary mismatches the germline segment, possibly from a read error. The gene calls are TRBV4-3 and TRBJ2-2; 8 nucleotides agree with TRBD2. CDR1 and CDR2 (germline): LGHNA, YSLEER. The CDR3 loop spans 15 amino acids. In nucleotides, the CDR3 is TGCGCCAGCAGGCAAGCGGGAGTTGACACCGGGGAGCTGTTTTTT. Its translation is CASRQAGVDTGELFF.

V usage is TRBV5-6 and J usage is TRBJ1-5; D unresolved. CDR3 length: 13 residues. Trimming left V 0 bases short and J 6 bases short, with 7 bases between. Germline V gives CDR1 SGHDT, CDR2 YYEEEE. The CDR3, as DNA: TGTGCCAGCAGCTTGGCCGAGAGTCAGCCCCAGCATTTT. Translation: CASSLAESQPQHF.

As for this clone: The same CDR3 also results from other DNA sequences found in this sample. The rearrangement links TRBV28 to TRBJ1-2, with D tentatively TRBD1 (6 bases). The germline CDR1 and CDR2 sequences are MDHEN and SYDVKM. CDR3 length: 13 amino acids. Deletions cut 5 bases from V and 4 bases from J, with 11 bases between. The DNA for the CDR3 is TGTGCCAGCAGTCTTCAGGGGTCCTATGGCTACACCTTC. This sequence encodes CASSLQGSYGYTF.

The gene calls are TRBV6-1 and TRBJ1-1; no firm D call. The V and J ends lost 2 bases and 0 bases respectively, with 7 bases between them. Germline loops: CDR1 MNHNS, CDR2 SASEGT. The CDR3 covers 14 residues. CDR3 in amino acids: CASSEIDMNTEAFF. The DNA for the CDR3 is TGTGCCAGCAGTGAAATCGACATGAACACTGAAGCTTTCTTT.

This clone was seen just once. This chain uses TRBV30 with TRBJ1-4, with a weak D call TRBD1 (6 bases). V lost 0 bases and J 10 bases, leaving 15 bases between the germline ends. CDR1 GTSNPN and CDR2 SVGIG come from the germline V gene (reference sequence). The CDR3 runs to 14 residues. CDR3 coding DNA: TGTGCCTGGAGTGTAACGGGGGGCTTGGGAAAACTGTTTTTT. Translating it yields CAWSVTGGLGKLFF.

The chain joins TRBV6-4 to TRBJ2-1, with 7 bases identical to TRBD2. The germline gives CDR1 MRHNA, CDR2 SNTAGT. V lost 0 bases to trimming and J lost 6 bases; unmatched junction nucleotides: 8. There are 16 residues in the CDR3. The CDR3 here is CASSDSAGEVLNEQFF. Written as DNA, the CDR3 is TGTGCCAGCAGTGACTCGGCGGGGGAGGTTCTCAATGAGCAGTTCTTC.

V is TRBV23-1 and J is TRBJ1-4; TRBD1 agrees at 9 bases. TRBV23-1 is flagged as an ORF with uncertain function. V lost 2 bases and J lost 8; bases outside the gene matches: 9. This CDR3 has 16 amino acids. The CDR3 loop reads CASSQRRGTGQEKLFF. The CDR3 coding sequence is TGCGCCAGCAGTCAACGTCGTGGGACAGGGCAGGAAAAACTGTTTTTT.

V and J are TRBV5-1 and TRBJ2-5; D is possibly TRBD1 (6 bases). Germline V lookup: CDR1 SGHRS, CDR2 YFSETQ. The CDR3 length is 14 residues. Trimming pared 0 bases from V and 4 bases from J, leaving 10 bases between. CDR3 nucleotide sequence: TGCGCCAGCAGCTTGGAGGGGGTACGAGAGACCCAGTACTTC. Protein: CASSLEGVRETQYF.

The chain uses TRBV5-1 and TRBJ2-1, with TRBD1 matching over 10 bases. This CDR3 has 15 residues. V dropped 4 bases and J dropped 8; count of bases not matched to a gene: 9. CDR1 SGHRS and CDR2 YFSETQ come from the germline V gene. This CDR3 is CASSPGTGVTHEQFF. Written as DNA, the CDR3 is TGCGCCAGCAGCCCCGGGACAGGGGTGACCCATGAGCAGTTCTTC.

This clone was recorded a few times. This chain joins TRBV9 and TRBJ1-4, with D possibly being TRBD1 (6 bases). The CDR3 length is 17 residues. Germline values: CDR1 SGDLS, CDR2 YYNGEE. Trimming removed 0 bases at V and 7 bases at J, with 19 bases between. The DNA of the CDR3 is TGTGCCAGCAGCGTAGCGCAATCGGGGGGCCTGAGTGAAAAACTGTTTTTT. This gives the protein CASSVAQSGGLSEKLFF.

This clone appeared a few times. This chain joins TRBV24-1 and TRBJ2-1, with a tentative D call TRBD1 (7 bases). Germline values: CDR1 KGHDR, CDR2 SFDVKD. The V end was cut by 8 bases, the J end by 5 bases, with 18 bases between. The CDR3 extends over 15 amino acids. The CDR3 coding sequence is TGTGCCACCACTGGAGGGGGCACCGGTAACAATGAGCAGTTCTTC. Translated, it gives CATTGGGTGNNEQFF.

The CDR3 protein is CASRHDRGFGYTF. CDR3 sequence (DNA): TGTGCCAGCAGGCACGACAGGGGCTTTGGCTACACCTTC. The chain recombines TRBV28 with TRBJ1-2; 8 bases are a match to TRBD1. V was clipped by 6 bases and J by 7 bases; unmatched bases: 7. In germline, CDR1 is MDHEN, CDR2 SYDVKM. The CDR3 extends over 13 amino acids.

This chain uses TRBV28 with TRBJ2-5, with 9 nucleotides matching TRBD1. With 5 bases clipped from V and 5 bases from J, the junction kept 9 bases outside the gene matches. Looked up from germline, CDR1 is MDHEN and CDR2 is SYDVKM. This CDR3 is 15 amino acids long. Here the CDR3 reads CASSENHRGRETQYF. The CDR3 DNA reads TGTGCCAGCAGTGAGAACCACAGGGGGCGTGAGACCCAGTACTTC.

The V gene is TRBV28, the J gene TRBJ1-1; D remains unclear. The CDR3 sequence is 11 residues long. In germline, CDR1 is MDHEN, CDR2 SYDVKM. Trimming took off 6 bases at V and 7 bases at J, with 9 bases between the two ends. This CDR3 reads CASSLRDEAFF. The CDR3 bases are TGTGCCAGCAGCTTGCGTGATGAAGCTTTCTTT.

The rearrangement links TRBV6-5 to TRBJ2-1; 7 nucleotides line up with TRBD2. The V and J ends lost 5 bases and 7 bases, in that order; junction bases with no gene match: 2. Germline assignment: CDR1 MNHEY and CDR2 SVGAGI. CDR3 length: 12 amino acids. CDR3 sequence (DNA): TGTGCCAGCAGTCGGACTAGGAATGAGCAGTTCTTC. Protein: CASSRTRNEQFF.

This chain connects TRBV9 to TRBJ2-5; tentatively, D is TRBD1 (9 bases). From germline, CDR1 is SGDLS and CDR2 YYNGEE. With 3 bases removed from V and 7 bases from J, the gap between germline ends came to 25 bases. The CDR3 totals 17 residues. As DNA, the CDR3 is TGTGCCAGCAGCGCGGGGGGGGACAGGGCAGTGTTTGGGACCCAGTACTTC. Translation gives CASSAGGDRAVFGTQYF.

This clone came up once. This chain joins TRBV28 and TRBJ1-1, with D perhaps matching TRBD1 (6 bases). The germline V gene encodes CDR1 MDHEN and CDR2 SYDVKM. The CDR3 covers 15 residues. V lost 5 bases and J 1 base, leaving 14 bases between the germline ends. For the CDR3, the DNA is TGTGCCAGCAGTGAACTTCAGGGGCAGAACACTGAAGCTTTCTTT. Translation: CASSELQGQNTEAFF.

The rearrangement uses TRBV9 and TRBJ2-3; D not resolved. V lost 6 bases and J 2 bases, leaving 10 bases between the germline ends. Germline CDR1 SGDLS, CDR2 YYNGEE. The CDR3 spans 13 residues. For the CDR3, the DNA is TGTGCCAGCAATCCTAGTCCCACAGATACGCAGTATTTT. This encodes CASNPSPTDTQYF.

This clone was counted only a few times. The gene calls are TRBV4-1 and TRBJ2-2; 7 bases are a match to TRBD2. Germline CDR1 MGHRA, CDR2 YSYEKL. With 2 bases clipped from V and 5 bases from J, the junction kept 5 bases outside the gene matches. The CDR3 consists of 15 residues. Written as DNA, the CDR3 is TGCGCCAGCAGCCAACAAGGGACTAAAACCGGGGAGCTGTTTTTT. Its protein is CASSQQGTKTGELFF.

Points on this clone: The junction and the germline gene differ at one end; a read error may be behind it. The J gene is TRBJ1-1, the V gene TRBV5-1; TRBD1 agrees at 7 bases. This CDR3 has 16 residues. The germline CDR1 and CDR2 sequences are SGHRS and YFSETQ. The CDR3 protein is CASSPQGGMRDTEAFF. The DNA for the CDR3 is TGTGCCAGCAGCCCCCAAGGGGGCATGCGAGACACTGAAGCTTTCTTT.

J is TRBJ2-7 and V is TRBV11-2; TRBD1 matches at 7 bases. Germline values: CDR1 SGHAT, CDR2 FQNNGV. V was clipped by 5 bases and J by 2 bases; unmatched bases: 9. This CDR3 region has 15 residues. The CDR3 loop reads CASSNLGQTTYEQYV. The CDR3 DNA is TGTGCCAGCAGCAATTTGGGACAGACTACCTACGAGCAGTACGTC.

This chain connects TRBV18 to TRBJ2-7; TRBD2 might be the D (5 bases). Germline CDR1 and CDR2: KGHSH and LQKENI. The CDR3 spans 13 residues. The V gene lost 3 bases and the J gene lost 9 bases, with 15 bases spanning the gap. The CDR3 region is CASSPGNKLGQYV. Written as DNA, the CDR3 is TGTGCCAGCTCACCCGGGAACAAACTCGGGCAGTACGTC.

V is TRBV14 and J is TRBJ2-5; 9 bases are a match to TRBD1. Trimming cost V 3 bases and J 4 bases; bases outside gene matches: 12. The CDR3 spans 17 residues. Looked up from germline, CDR1 is SGHDN and CDR2 is FVKESK. This CDR3 reads CASSHLQGTGKGETQYF. The CDR3 coding sequence is TGTGCCAGCAGCCATCTTCAAGGGACAGGGAAAGGAGAGACCCAGTACTTC.

The CDR3 DNA sequence: TGTGCCAGCAGCGAAACCCGGGGGTATGGCTACACCTTC. Translated: CASSETRGYGYTF. This chain joins TRBV11-2 and TRBJ1-2; D perhaps matches TRBD1 (5 bases). The V end was cut by 5 bases, the J end by 5 bases, with 12 bases between. CDR1 is SGHAT, CDR2 FQNNGV, per germline. The CDR3 sequence is 13 residues long.

In its sample, this clone was seen many times. This chain joins TRBV6-4 and TRBJ1-2; no definite D call. CDR3 length: 15 residues. CDR1 MRHNA and CDR2 SNTAGT come from the germline V gene. The V and J ends lost 0 bases and 4 bases respectively, with 12 bases between them. The CDR3 nucleotides are TGTGCCAGCAGTGACTCGATTGGCGGCCTCTATGGCTACACCTTC. It yields the protein CASSDSIGGLYGYTF.

Concerning this clone itself: Other DNA sequences of this sample code for an identical CDR3. This chain connects TRBV5-6 to TRBJ2-2; D is ambiguous. CDR1 SGHDT and CDR2 YYEEEE come from the germline V gene. CDR3 length: 12 amino acids. V dropped 2 bases and J dropped 4 bases, with 3 bases sitting between them. Here the CDR3 DNA reads TGTGCCAGCAGCTTAGCCACCGGGGAGCTGTTTTTT. Its protein is CASSLATGELFF.